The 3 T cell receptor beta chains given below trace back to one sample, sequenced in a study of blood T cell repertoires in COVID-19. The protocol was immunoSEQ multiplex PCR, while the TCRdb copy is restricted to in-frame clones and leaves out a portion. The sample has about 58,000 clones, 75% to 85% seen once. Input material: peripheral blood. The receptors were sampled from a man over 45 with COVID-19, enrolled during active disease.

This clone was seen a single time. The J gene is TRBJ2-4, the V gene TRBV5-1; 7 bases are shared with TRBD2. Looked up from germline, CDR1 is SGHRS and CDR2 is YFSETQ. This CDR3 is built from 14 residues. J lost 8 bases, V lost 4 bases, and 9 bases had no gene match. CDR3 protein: CASSPFGGTDIQYF. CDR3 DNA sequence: TGCGCCAGCAGCCCGTTCGGGGGGACGGACATTCAGTACTTC.

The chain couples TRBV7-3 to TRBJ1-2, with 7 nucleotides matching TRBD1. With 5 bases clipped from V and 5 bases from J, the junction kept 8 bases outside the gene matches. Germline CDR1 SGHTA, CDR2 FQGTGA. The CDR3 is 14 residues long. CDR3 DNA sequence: TGTGCCAGCAGCCAGTACGGGGACAGTTATGGCTACACCTTC. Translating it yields CASSQYGDSYGYTF.

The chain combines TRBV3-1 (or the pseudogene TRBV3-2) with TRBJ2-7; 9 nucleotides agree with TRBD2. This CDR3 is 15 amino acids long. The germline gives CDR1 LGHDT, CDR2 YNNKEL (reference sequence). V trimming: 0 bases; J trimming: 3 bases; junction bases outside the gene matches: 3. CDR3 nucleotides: TGTGCCAGCAGCCAAGAGAGCGGGAGGTTCTACGAGCAGTACTTC. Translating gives CASSQESGRFYEQYF.